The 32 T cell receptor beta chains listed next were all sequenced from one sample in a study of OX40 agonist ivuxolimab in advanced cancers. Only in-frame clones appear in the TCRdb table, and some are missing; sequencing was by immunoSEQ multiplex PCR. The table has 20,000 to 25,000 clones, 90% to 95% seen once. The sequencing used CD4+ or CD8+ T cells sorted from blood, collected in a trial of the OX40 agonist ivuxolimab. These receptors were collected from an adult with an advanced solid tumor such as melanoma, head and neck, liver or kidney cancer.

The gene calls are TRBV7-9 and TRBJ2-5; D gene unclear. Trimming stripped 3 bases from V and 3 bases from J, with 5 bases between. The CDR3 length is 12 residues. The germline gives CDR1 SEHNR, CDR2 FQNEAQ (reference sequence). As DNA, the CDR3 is TGTGCCAGCAGCTTGACCGAAGAGACCCAGTACTTC. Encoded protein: CASSLTEETQYF.

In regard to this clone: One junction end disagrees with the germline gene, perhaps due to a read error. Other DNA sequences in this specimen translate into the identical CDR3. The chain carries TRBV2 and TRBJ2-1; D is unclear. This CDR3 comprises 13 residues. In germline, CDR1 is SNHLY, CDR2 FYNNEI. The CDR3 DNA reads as TGTGCCAGCAGCGCCGTCGATTACAATGAACAGTTCTTC. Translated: CASSAVDYNEQFF.

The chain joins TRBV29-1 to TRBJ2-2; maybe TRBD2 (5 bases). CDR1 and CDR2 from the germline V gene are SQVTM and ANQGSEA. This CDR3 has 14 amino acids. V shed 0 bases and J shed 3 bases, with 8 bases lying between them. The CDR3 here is CSVEEGGYTGELFF. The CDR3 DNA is TGCAGCGTTGAAGAAGGCGGGTACACCGGGGAGCTGTTTTTT.

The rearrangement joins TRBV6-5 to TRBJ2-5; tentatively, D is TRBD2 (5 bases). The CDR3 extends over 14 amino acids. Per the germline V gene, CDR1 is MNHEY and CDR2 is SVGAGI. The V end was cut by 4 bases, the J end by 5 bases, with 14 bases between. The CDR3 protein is CASSSSSTSETQYF. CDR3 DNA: TGTGCCAGCAGTTCTAGCTCTACCTCGGAGACCCAGTACTTC.

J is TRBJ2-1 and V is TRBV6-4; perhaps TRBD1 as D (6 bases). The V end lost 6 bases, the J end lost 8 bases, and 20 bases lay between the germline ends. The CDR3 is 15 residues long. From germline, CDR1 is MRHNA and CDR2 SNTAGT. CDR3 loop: CASRVVMSGADEQFF. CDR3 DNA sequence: TGTGCCAGCAGAGTTGTAATGTCAGGGGCCGATGAGCAGTTCTTC.

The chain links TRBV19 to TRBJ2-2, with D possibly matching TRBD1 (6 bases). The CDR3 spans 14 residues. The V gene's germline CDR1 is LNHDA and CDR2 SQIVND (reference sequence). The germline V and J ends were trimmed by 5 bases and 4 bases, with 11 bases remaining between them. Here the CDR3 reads CASSPWDTTGELFF. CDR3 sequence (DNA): TGTGCCAGTAGTCCCTGGGACACCACCGGGGAGCTGTTTTTT. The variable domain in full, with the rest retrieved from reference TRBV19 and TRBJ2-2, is DGGITQSPKYLFRKEGQNVTLSCEQNLNHDAMYWYRQDPGQGLRLIYYSQIVNDFQKGDIAEGYSVSREKKESFPLTVTSAQKNPTAFYLCASSPWDTTGELFFGEGSRLTVL.

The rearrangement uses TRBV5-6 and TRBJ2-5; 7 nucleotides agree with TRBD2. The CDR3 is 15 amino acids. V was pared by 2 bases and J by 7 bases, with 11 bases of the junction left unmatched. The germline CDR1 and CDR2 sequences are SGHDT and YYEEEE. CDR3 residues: CASSFMGLAERTQYF. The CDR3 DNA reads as TGTGCCAGCAGCTTTATGGGGCTAGCGGAACGGACCCAGTACTTC.

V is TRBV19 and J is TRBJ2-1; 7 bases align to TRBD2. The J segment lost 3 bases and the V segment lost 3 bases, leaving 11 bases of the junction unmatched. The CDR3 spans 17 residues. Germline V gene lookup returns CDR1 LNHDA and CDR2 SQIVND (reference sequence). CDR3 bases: TGTGCCAGTAGTATTTTGGGGAGGGCTAGCGGCTACAATGAGCAGTTCTTC. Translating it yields CASSILGRASGYNEQFF.

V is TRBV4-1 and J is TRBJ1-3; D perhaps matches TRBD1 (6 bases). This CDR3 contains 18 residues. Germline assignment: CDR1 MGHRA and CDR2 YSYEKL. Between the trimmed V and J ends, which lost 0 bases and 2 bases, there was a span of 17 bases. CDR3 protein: CASSQDPTGPNPGNTIYF. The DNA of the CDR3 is TGCGCCAGCAGCCAAGATCCGACAGGTCCCAATCCTGGAAACACCATATATTTT.

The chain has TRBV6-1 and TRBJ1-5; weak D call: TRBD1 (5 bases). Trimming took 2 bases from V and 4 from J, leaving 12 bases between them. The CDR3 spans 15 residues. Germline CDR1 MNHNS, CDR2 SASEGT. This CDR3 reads CASSEIGAENQPQHF. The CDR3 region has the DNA TGTGCCAGCAGTGAAATAGGGGCAGAGAATCAGCCCCAGCATTTT.

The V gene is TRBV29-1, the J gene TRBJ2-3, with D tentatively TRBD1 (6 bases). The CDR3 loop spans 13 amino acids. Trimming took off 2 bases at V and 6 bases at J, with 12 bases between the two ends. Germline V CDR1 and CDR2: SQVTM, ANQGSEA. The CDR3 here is CSVEQGGKDTQYF. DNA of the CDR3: TGCAGCGTTGAACAAGGGGGTAAGGATACGCAGTATTTT.

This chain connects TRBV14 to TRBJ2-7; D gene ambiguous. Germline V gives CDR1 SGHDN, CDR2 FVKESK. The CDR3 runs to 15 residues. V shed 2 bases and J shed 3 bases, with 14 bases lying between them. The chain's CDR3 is CASSQSLLISYEQYF. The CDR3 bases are TGTGCCAGCAGCCAAAGCCTTTTAATTAGCTACGAGCAGTACTTC.

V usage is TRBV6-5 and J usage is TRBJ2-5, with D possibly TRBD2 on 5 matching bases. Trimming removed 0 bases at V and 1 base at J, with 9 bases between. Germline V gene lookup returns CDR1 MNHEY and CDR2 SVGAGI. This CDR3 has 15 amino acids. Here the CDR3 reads CASSYSGLAQETQYF. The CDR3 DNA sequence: TGTGCCAGCAGTTACTCGGGTCTAGCCCAAGAGACCCAGTACTTC.

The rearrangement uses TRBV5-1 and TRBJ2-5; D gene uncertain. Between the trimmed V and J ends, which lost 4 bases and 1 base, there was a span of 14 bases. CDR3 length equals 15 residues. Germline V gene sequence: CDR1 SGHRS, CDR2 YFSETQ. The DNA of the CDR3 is TGCGCCAGCAGCCCCTACCGGACGGCCCAAGAGACCCAGTACTTC. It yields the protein CASSPYRTAQETQYF.

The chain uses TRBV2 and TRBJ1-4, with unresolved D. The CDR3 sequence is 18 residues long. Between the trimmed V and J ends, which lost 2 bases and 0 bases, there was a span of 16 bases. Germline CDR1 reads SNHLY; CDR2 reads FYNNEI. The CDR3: CASSERSPGDATNEKLFF. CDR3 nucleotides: TGTGCCAGCAGTGAACGGTCCCCAGGCGATGCAACTAATGAAAAACTGTTTTTT.

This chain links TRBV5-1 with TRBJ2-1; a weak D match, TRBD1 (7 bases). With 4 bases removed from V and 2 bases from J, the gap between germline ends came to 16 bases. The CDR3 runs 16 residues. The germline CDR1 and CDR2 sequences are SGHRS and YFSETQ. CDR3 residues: CASSPGSGGPYNEQFF. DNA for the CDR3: TGCGCCAGCAGCCCGGGATCAGGGGGGCCCTACAATGAGCAGTTCTTC.

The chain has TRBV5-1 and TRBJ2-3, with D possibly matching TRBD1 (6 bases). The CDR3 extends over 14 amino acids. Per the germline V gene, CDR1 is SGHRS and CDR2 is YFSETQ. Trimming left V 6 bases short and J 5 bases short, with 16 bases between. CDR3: CASTPPLGGDTQYF. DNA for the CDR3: TGCGCCAGCACCCCACCTTTAGGGGGAGATACGCAGTATTTT. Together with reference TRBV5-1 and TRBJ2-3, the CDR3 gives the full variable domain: KAGVTQTPRYLIKTRGQQVTLSCSPISGHRSVSWYQQTPGQGLQFLFEYFSETQRNKGNFPGRFSGRQFSNSRSEMNVSTLELGDSALYLCASTPPLGGDTQYFGPGTRLTVL.

The CDR3 spells CASSAPGQANYEQYF. The CDR3, as DNA: TGTGCCAGCAGCGCTCCGGGACAGGCCAACTACGAGCAGTACTTC. The V and J genes are TRBV5-4 and TRBJ2-7; 8 nucleotides agree with TRBD1. CDR3 size: 15 residues. V shed 4 bases, J shed 3 bases, and the junction held 9 bases outside the gene matches. The germline CDR1 and CDR2 sequences are SGHNT and YYREEE (reference sequence). Filled out from reference TRBV5-4 and TRBJ2-7, the complete variable domain reads ETGVTQSPTHLIKTRGQQVTLRCSSQSGHNTVSWYQQALGQGPQFIFQYYREEENGRGNFPPRFSGLQFPNYSSELNVNALELDDSALYLCASSAPGQANYEQYFGPGTRLTVT.

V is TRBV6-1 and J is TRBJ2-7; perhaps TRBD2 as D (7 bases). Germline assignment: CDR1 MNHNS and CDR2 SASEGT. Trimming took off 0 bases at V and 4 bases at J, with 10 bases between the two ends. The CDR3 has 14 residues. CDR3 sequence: CASSEAGGEYEQYF. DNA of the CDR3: TGTGCCAGCAGTGAAGCAGGGGGGGAGTACGAGCAGTACTTC.

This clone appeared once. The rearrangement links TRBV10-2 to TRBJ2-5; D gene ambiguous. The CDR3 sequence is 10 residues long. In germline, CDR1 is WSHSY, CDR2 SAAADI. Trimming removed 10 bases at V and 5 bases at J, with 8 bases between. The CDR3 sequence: CATQLETQYF. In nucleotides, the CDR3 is TGCGCCACCCAGCTTGAGACCCAGTACTTC.

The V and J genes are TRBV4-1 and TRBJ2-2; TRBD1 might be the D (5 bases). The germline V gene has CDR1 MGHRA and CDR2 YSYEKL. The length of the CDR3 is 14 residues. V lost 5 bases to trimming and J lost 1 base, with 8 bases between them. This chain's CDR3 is CASSNDRNTGELFF. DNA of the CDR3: TGCGCCAGCAGCAATGACAGGAACACCGGGGAGCTGTTTTTT.

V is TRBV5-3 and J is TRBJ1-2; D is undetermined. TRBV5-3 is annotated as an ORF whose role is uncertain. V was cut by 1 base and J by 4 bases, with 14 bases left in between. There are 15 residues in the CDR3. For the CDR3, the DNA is TGTGCCAGAAGCTTGAGGATGGCAGGCCCCTATGGCTACACCTTC. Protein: CARSLRMAGPYGYTF.

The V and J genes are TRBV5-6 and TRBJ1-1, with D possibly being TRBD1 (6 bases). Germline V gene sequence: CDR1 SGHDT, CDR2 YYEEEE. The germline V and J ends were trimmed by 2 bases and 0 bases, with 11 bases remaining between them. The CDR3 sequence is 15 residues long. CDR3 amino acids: CASSLGTLMNTEAFF. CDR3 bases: TGTGCCAGCAGCTTAGGGACATTAATGAACACTGAAGCTTTCTTT.

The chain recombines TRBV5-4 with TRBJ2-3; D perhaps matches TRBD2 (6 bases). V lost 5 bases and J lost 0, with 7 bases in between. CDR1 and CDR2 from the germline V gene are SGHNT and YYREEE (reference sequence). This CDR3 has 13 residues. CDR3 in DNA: TGTGCCAGCAGGGGGGGTAGCACAGATACGCAGTATTTT. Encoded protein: CASRGGSTDTQYF.

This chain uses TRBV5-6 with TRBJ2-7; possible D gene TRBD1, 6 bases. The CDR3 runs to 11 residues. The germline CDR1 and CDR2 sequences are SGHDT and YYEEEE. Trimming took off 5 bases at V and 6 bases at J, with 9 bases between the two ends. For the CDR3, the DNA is TGTGCCAGCAGTGTAGGGGGCGAGCAGTACTTC. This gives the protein CASSVGGEQYF.

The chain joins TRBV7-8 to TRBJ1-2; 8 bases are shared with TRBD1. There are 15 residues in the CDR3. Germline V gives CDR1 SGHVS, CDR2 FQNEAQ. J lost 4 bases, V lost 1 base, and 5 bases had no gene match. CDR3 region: CASSLGQGAGYGYTF. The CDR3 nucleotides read TGTGCCAGCAGCTTAGGGCAGGGGGCTGGCTATGGCTACACCTTC.

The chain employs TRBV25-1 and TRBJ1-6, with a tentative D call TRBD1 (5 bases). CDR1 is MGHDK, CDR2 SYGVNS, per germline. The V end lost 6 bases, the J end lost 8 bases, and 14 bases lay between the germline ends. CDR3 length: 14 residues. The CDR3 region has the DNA TGTGCCAGCAGGGGGCGCCTGAGTGATTCACCCCTCCACTTT. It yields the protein CASRGRLSDSPLHF.

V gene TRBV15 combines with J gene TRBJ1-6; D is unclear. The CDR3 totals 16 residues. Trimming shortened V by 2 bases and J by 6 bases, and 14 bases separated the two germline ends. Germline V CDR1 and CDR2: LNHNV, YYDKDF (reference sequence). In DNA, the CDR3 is TGTGCCACCAGCAGATTGGGAGATGAAACTAATTCACCCCTCCACTTT. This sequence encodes CATSRLGDETNSPLHF.

The CDR3 nucleotides are TGTGCCAGCAGCCTGGGTGGGGGGTTTTTAGATACGCAGTATTTT. Translating it yields CASSLGGGFLDTQYF. The gene calls are TRBV5-6 and TRBJ2-3, with D perhaps matching TRBD2 (6 bases). V lost 4 bases and J 5 bases, leaving 17 bases between the germline ends. This CDR3 has 15 amino acids. Germline V lookup: CDR1 SGHDT, CDR2 YYEEEE.

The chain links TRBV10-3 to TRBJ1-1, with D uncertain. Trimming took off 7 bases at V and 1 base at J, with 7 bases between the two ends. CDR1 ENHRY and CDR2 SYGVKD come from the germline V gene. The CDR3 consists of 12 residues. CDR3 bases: TGTGCCATCATTCGAGAGAACACTGAAGCTTTCTTT. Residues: CAIIRENTEAFF.

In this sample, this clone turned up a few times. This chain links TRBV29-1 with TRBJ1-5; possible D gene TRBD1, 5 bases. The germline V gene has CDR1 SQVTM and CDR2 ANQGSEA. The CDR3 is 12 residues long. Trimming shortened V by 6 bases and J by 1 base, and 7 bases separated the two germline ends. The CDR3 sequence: CSVRDSNQPQHF. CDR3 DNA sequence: TGCAGCGTCCGGGACAGCAATCAGCCCCAGCATTTT. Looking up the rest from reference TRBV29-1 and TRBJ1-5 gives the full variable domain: SAVISQKPSRDICQRGTSLTIQCQVDSQVTMMFWYRQQPGQSLTLIATANQGSEATYESGFVIDKFPISRPNLTFSTLTVSNMSPEDSSIYLCSVRDSNQPQHFGDGTRLSIL.

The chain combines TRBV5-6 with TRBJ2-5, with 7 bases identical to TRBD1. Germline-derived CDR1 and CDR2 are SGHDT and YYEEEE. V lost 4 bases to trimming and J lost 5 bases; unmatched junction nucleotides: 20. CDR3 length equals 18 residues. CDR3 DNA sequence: TGTGCCAGCAGCCCCGTCTCCTTCATGGGGGACAGTAGCGAGACCCAGTACTTC. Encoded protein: CASSPVSFMGDSSETQYF. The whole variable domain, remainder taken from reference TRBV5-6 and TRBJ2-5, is DAGVTQSPTHLIKTRGQQVTLRCSPKSGHDTVSWYQQALGQGPQFIFQYYEEEERQRGNFPDRFSGHQFPNYSSELNVNALLLGDSALYLCASSPVSFMGDSSETQYFGPGTRLLVL.